Listed below are T cell receptor beta chains from one sample, sequenced in a study of blood T cell repertoires in COVID-19. The table came from immunoSEQ multiplex PCR; TCRdb's copy has only in-frame clones and leaves some out. The data hold around 140,000 clones, with about four fifths observed a single time. What was sequenced was peripheral blood. The receptors come from a man between 65 and 85 years old who had recovered from COVID-19. The CDR3 runs from the conserved cysteine through the conserved F or W. A D gene is named only where the DNA matches it firmly. Clone sizes are given selectively: once, few, many, or a class where the clone is expanded.

clone_size j_call d_call v_call cdr3_aa cdr3_nt
. TRBJ2-3 TRBD2 TRBV5-1 CASSPRPSGGADTQYF TGCGCCAGCAGCCCTCGTCCTAGCGGGGGGGCAGATACGCAGTATTTT
. TRBJ1-4 TRBD1 TRBV19 CASSTRTGWKLFF TGTGCCAGTAGTACTCGGACAGGGTGGAAACTGTTTTTT
. TRBJ2-3 . TRBV5-1 CASSLAGAPLHTDTQYF TGCGCCAGCAGCTTGGCCGGTGCCCCCCTCCACACAGATACGCAGTATTTT
once TRBJ2-7 . TRBV7-9 CASSLEGGGGYEQYF TGTGCCAGCAGCCTAGAGGGGGGAGGGGGCTACGAGCAGTACTTC
. TRBJ1-4 TRBD1 TRBV7-8 CASRDRVGEKLFF TGTGCCAGCCGGGACAGGGTGGGTGAAAAACTGTTTTTT
. TRBJ2-7 . TRBV5-4 CASSLQTGRYEQYF TGTGCCAGCAGCCTCCAGACAGGGAGGTACGAGCAGTACTTC
. TRBJ2-7 . TRBV27 CASSFRNRVPYEQYF TGTGCCAGCAGTTTCCGAAACAGGGTACCCTACGAGCAGTACTTC
. TRBJ2-2 . TRBV29-1 CSVEEGPGELFF TGCAGCGTTGAAGAGGGCCCCGGGGAGCTGTTTTTT
. TRBJ1-2 . TRBV12-5 CASGLSGDYGYTF TGTGCTAGTGGTTTGTCAGGGGACTATGGCTACACCTTC
. TRBJ2-5 . TRBV5-5 CASSLSGQRGQETQYF TGTGCCAGCAGCCTCTCGGGACAGCGGGGGCAAGAGACCCAGTACTTC
once TRBJ2-7 . TRBV11-2 CASSFNSYEQYF TGTGCCAGCAGCTTCAACAGCTACGAGCAGTACTTC
. TRBJ2-1 TRBD2 TRBV3-1/TRBV3-2 CASSQGLAGVGLLNEQFF TGTGCCAGCAGCCAGGGACTAGCGGGAGTTGGACTATTGAATGAGCAGTTCTTC
few TRBJ1-1 . TRBV11-1 CASSRSVNTEAFF TGTGCCAGCAGCCGAAGCGTGAACACTGAAGCTTTCTTT
. TRBJ1-3 TRBD1 TRBV6-5 CASSRDSTGNTIYF TGTGCCAGCAGCCGGGACAGTACTGGAAACACCATATATTTT
. TRBJ2-3 TRBD2 TRBV6-5 CASSYSLAGGSDTQYF TGTGCCAGCAGTTACTCTCTAGCGGGAGGTTCAGATACGCAGTATTTT
. TRBJ1-5 TRBD1 TRBV30 CAWGTESNQPQHF TGTGCCTGGGGGACAGAGAGCAATCAGCCCCAGCATTTT
once TRBJ2-7 TRBD2 TRBV12-3/TRBV12-4 CASSLWAGGEQYF TGTGCCAGCAGTTTATGGGCGGGGGGGGAGCAGTACTTC
. TRBJ2-7 TRBD1 TRBV7-2 CASSYSAGGSFPEQYF TGTGCCAGCAGCTATTCCGCAGGGGGCTCCTTTCCCGAGCAGTACTTC
. TRBJ1-2 . TRBV4-1 CASRGLGGYGYTF TGCGCCAGCAGGGGCCTGGGGGGGTATGGCTACACCTTC
few TRBJ1-1 TRBD1 TRBV9 CASSVEGQGGNTEAFF TGTGCCAGCAGCGTAGAGGGACAGGGGGGGAACACTGAAGCTTTCTTT
. TRBJ2-1 . TRBV9 CASSVNLINEQFF TGTGCCAGCAGCGTAAATCTAATCAATGAGCAGTTCTTC
. TRBJ2-7 TRBD1 TRBV29-1 CGAARTGTGTYEQYF TGCGGCGCCGCCCGAACCGGGACAGGGACCTACGAGCAGTACTTC
. TRBJ2-2 . TRBV12-5 CASGPQGRGTGELFF TGTGCTAGTGGGCCTCAGGGGCGCGGCACCGGGGAGCTGTTTTTT
. TRBJ2-7 . TRBV30 CAYSHNQQEQYF TGTGCCTACTCACACAACCAACAGGAGCAGTACTTC
few TRBJ2-2 . TRBV19 CASSPGLWRDTGELFF TGTGCCAGTAGCCCGGGTTTATGGCGGGACACCGGGGAGCTGTTTTTT
few TRBJ1-2 . TRBV19 CASRSRAYGYTF TGTGCCAGTAGAAGCAGGGCCTATGGCTACACCTTC
once TRBJ1-1 . TRBV27 CASSLGLPNTEAFF TGTGCCAGCAGTTTAGGGCTGCCGAACACTGAAGCTTTCTTT
. TRBJ2-7 TRBD1 TRBV7-8 CASSLRDRGYEQYF TGTGCCAGCAGCCTCCGGGACAGGGGATACGAGCAGTACTTC
. TRBJ2-1 TRBD2 TRBV3-1/TRBV3-2 CASSPDSGSSYNEQFF TGTGCCAGCAGCCCCGATAGCGGGAGCTCCTACAATGAGCAGTTCTTC
. TRBJ1-5 TRBD1 TRBV6-5 CASSLRGTGNQPQHF TGTGCCAGCAGTTTACGCGGGACAGGTAATCAGCCCCAGCATTTT
. TRBJ2-1 . TRBV11-2 CASSLDSFRDSGRYNEQFF TGTGCCAGCAGCTTAGATTCGTTTAGGGATAGCGGCCGTTACAATGAGCAGTTCTTC
. TRBJ2-1 . TRBV2 CASSDRGNEQFF TGTGCCAGCAGTGATAGGGGGAATGAGCAGTTCTTC
few TRBJ2-4 TRBD2 TRBV19 CASSRTSGSRGKNIQYF TGTGCCAGTAGTAGGACTAGCGGGAGTCGGGGCAAAAACATTCAGTACTTC
. TRBJ2-1 TRBD1 TRBV7-9 CASSARDRAYNEQFF TGTGCCAGCAGCGCCCGGGACAGGGCTTATAATGAGCAGTTCTTC
few TRBJ2-7 . TRBV5-1 CASNEEEGAKNEQYF TGCGCCAGCAACGAGGAGGAGGGGGCTAAGAACGAGCAGTACTTC
. TRBJ2-5 . TRBV19 CASIGRAEETQYF TGTGCCAGTATAGGGAGAGCGGAAGAGACCCAGTACTTC
. TRBJ2-7 TRBD1 TRBV6-5 CASLLGKGAWEQYF TGTGCCAGCCTCTTAGGCAAGGGGGCTTGGGAGCAGTACTTC